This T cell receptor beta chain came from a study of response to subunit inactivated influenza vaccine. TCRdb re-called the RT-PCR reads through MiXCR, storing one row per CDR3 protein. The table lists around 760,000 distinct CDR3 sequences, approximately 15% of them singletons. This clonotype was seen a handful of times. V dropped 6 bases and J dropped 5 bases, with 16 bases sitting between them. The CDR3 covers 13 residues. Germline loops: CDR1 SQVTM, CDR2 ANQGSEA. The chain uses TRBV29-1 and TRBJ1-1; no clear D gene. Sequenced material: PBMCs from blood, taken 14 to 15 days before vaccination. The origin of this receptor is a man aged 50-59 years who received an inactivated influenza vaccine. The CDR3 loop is CSVASPLRTEAFF. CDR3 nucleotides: TGCAGCGTGGCTTCCCCACTGAGGACTGAAGCTTTCTTT.